The T cell receptor beta chain under discussion was sequenced for a study of tumor and adjacent non-tumor tissue in lung cancer. About the research overall: Each sample yielded 4 million to 5 million productive TCRbeta reads on average.

TCRbeta libraries were built with three rounds of nested PCR, modified from ARM-PCR. MiXCR, run by TCRdb on the multiplex PCR reads, gives a single entry per CDR3 protein. This sample has 98,000 or so distinct CDR3 sequences; more than 80% occur once, and the top ten carry approximately 28%. The germline V gene encodes CDR1 SEHNR and CDR2 FQNEAQ (reference sequence). The CDR3 is made up of 13 amino acids. General study points: Compared with tumor, normal lung showed significantly lower TCR diversity. Normal lung showed higher cumulative top 100 clone frequency than tumor.

RNA was extracted from bulk tissue without any cell sorting. The normal lung tissue was taken more than 3 cm from the tumor edge. Donors were chemotherapy-naive, newly diagnosed lung cancer surgical patients in China, August–late 2014. Turning to this clonotype: What it binds is unknown.

This receptor was identified in a man aged 55 to 70 with small cell lung cancer. Specimen: distant non-tumor lung tissue. The V call is TRBV7-9, the J call TRBJ2-7; TRBD1 or TRBD2 may be the D gene (5 bases each). In DNA form, the CDR3 reads TGTGCCGGCAGCTATATGGGGACCTACGAGCAGTACGTA. It codes for CAGSYMGTYEQYV.